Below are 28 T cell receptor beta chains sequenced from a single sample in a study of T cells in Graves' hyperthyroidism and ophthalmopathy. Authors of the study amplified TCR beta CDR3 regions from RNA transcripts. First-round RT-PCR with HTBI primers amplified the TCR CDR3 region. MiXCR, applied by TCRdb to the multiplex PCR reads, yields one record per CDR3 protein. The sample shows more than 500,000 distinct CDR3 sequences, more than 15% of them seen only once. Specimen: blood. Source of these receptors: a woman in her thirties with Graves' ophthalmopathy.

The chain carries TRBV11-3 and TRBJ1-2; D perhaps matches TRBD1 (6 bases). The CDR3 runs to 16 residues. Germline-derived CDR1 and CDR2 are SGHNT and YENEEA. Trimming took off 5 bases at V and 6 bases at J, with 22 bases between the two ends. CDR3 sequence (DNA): TGTGCCAGCAGCGCCGGACAGACTCCCCAGGGCGATGGCTACACCTTC. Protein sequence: CASSAGQTPQGDGYTF.

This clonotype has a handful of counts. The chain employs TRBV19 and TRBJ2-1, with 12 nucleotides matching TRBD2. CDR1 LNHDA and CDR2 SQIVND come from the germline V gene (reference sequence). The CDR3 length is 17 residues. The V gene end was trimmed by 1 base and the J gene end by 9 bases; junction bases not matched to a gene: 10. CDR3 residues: CASSIARLAGGGVEQFF. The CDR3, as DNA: TGTGCCAGTAGTATAGCCCGCCTAGCGGGAGGGGGAGTTGAGCAGTTCTTC.

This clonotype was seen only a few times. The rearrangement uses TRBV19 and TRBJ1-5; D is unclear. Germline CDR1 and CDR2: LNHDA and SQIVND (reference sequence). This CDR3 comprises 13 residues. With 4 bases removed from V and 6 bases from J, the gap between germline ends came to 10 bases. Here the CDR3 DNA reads TGTGCCAGTAGTACCCTTTCTACTCAGCCCCAGCATTTT. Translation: CASSTLSTQPQHF.

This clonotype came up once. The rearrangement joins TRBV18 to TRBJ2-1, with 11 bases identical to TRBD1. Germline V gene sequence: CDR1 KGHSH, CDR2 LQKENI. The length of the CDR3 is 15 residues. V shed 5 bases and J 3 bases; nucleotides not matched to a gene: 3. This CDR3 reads CASSSDRGLYNEQFF. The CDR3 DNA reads TGTGCCAGCTCATCGGACAGGGGGCTCTACAATGAGCAGTTCTTC.

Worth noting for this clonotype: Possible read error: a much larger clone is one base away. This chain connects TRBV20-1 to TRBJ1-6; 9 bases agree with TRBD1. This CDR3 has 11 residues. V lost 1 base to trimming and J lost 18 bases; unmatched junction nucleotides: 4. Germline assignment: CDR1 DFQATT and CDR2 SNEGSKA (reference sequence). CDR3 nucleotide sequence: TGCAGTGCTAGAGTTGACAGGGGGTCCCACTTT. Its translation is CSARVDRGSHF.

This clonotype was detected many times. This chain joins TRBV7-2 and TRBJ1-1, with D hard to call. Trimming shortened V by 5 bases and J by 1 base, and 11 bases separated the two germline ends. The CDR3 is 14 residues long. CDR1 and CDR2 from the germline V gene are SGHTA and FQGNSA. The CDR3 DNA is TGTGCCAGCAGCAAAATCCACACGAACACTGAAGCTTTCTTT. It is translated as CASSKIHTNTEAFF.

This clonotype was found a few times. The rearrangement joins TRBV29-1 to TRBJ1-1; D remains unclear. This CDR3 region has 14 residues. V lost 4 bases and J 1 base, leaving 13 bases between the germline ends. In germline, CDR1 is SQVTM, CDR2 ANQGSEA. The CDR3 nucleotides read TGCAGCGTTGTTCCCCGGACGTCGAACACTGAAGCTTTCTTT. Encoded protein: CSVVPRTSNTEAFF. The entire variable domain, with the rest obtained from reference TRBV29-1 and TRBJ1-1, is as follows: SAVISQKPSRDICQRGTSLTIQCQVDSQVTMMFWYRQQPGQSLTLIATANQGSEATYESGFVIDKFPISRPNLTFSTLTVSNMSPEDSSIYLCSVVPRTSNTEAFFGQGTRLTVV.

The CDR3 sequence: CASSTLAGNYNEQFF. CDR3 DNA: TGTGCCAGCTCAACACTAGCGGGGAACTACAATGAGCAGTTCTTC. The gene calls are TRBV18 and TRBJ2-1; TRBD2 agrees at 10 bases. In germline, CDR1 is KGHSH, CDR2 LQKENI. The CDR3 is 15 amino acids. Losses at the gene ends were 5 bases for V and 3 bases for J; bases not matched to a gene: 4.

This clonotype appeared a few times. CDR3 bases: TGTGCCAGCAGTCCCGAGACGGGAGAGCGGGTGGATACGCAGTATTTT. Translated: CASSPETGERVDTQYF. J is TRBJ2-3 and V is TRBV6-1, with D possibly TRBD2 on 6 matching bases. The CDR3 runs to 16 residues. V was trimmed by 5 bases and J by 6 bases, leaving 21 bases between them. Germline assignment: CDR1 MNHNS and CDR2 SASEGT.

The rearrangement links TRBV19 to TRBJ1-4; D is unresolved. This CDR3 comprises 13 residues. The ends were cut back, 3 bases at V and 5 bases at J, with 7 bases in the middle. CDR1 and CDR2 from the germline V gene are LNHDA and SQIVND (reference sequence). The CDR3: CASSMNENEKLFF. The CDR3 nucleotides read TGTGCCAGTAGTATGAACGAGAATGAAAAACTGTTTTTT.

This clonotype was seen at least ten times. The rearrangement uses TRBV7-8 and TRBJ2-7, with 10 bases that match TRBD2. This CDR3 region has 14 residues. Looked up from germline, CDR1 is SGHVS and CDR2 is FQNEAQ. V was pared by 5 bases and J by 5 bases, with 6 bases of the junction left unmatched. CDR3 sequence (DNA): TGTGCCAGCAGCCGAGAAGGACTAGCGGACGAGCAGTACTTC. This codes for CASSREGLADEQYF. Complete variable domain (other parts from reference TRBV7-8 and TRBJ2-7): GAGVSQSPRYKVAKRGQDVALRCDPISGHVSLFWYQQALGQGPEFLTYFQNEAQLDKSGLPSDRFFAERPEGSVSTLKIQRTQQEDSAVYLCASSREGLADEQYFGPGTRLTVT.

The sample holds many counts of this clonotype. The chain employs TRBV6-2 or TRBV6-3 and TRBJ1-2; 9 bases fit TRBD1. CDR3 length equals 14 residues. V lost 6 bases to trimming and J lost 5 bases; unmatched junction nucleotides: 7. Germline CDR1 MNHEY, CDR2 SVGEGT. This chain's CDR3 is CASSPRGQGYGYTF. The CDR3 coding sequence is TGTGCCAGCAGCCCGAGGGGACAGGGATATGGCTACACCTTC.

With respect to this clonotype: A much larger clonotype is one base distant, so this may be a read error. CDR3 sequence: CASSSAGVHTEAFF. CDR3 DNA sequence: TGTGCCAGCAGTTCGGCAGGGGTGCACACTGAAGCTTTCTTT. This chain links TRBV6-5 with TRBJ1-1; a weak D match, TRBD1 (6 bases). The V gene's germline CDR1 is MNHEY and CDR2 SVGAGI. Trimming removed 4 bases at V and 3 bases at J, with 12 bases between. The CDR3 runs to 14 residues.

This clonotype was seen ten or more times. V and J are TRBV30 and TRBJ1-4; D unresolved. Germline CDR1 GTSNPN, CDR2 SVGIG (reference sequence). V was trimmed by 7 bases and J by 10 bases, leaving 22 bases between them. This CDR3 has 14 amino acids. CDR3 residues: CASTIRGEVGKLFF. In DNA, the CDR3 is TGTGCCTCGACCATTCGAGGTGAAGTGGGAAAACTGTTTTTT.

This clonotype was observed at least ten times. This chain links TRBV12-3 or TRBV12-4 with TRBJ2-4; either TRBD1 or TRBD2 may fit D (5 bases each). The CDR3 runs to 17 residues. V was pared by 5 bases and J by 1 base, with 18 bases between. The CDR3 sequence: CASSEYGTLGAKNIQYF. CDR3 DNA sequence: TGTGCCAGCAGTGAATATGGGACGCTCGGGGCCAAAAACATTCAGTACTTC.

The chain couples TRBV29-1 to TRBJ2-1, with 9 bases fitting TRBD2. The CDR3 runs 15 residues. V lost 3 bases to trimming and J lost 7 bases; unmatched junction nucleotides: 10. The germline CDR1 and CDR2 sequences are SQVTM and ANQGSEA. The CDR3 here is CSVEGVAGESNEQFF. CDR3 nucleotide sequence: TGCAGCGTTGAGGGGGTAGCGGGAGAATCTAATGAGCAGTTCTTC.

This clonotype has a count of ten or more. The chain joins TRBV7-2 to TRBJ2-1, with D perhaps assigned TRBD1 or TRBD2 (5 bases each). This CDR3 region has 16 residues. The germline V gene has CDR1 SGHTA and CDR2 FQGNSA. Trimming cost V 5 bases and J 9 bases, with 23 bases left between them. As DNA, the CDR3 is TGTGCCAGCAGCCCCCAGACTATTGCCAGTGGGGGTGAGCAGTTCTTC. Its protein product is CASSPQTIASGGEQFF. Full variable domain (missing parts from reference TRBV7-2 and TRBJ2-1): GAGVSQSPSNKVTEKGKDVELRCDPISGHTALYWYRQSLGQGLEFLIYFQGNSAPDKSGLPSDRFSAERTGGSVSTLTIQRTQQEDSAVYLCASSPQTIASGGEQFFGPGTRLTVL.

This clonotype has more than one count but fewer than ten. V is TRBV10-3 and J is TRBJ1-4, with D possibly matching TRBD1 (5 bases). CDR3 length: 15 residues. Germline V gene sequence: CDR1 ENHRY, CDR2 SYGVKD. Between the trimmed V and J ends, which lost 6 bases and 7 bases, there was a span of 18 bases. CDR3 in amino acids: CAIRSSQGQSEKLFF. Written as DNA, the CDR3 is TGTGCCATCAGGAGTTCCCAGGGTCAGAGTGAAAAACTGTTTTTT.

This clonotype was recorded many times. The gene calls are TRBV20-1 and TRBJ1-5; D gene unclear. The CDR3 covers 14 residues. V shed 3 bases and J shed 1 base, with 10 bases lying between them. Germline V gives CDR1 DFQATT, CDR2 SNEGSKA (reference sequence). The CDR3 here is CSARAGSSNQPQHF. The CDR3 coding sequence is TGCAGTGCTAGGGCTGGGTCGAGCAATCAGCCCCAGCATTTT.

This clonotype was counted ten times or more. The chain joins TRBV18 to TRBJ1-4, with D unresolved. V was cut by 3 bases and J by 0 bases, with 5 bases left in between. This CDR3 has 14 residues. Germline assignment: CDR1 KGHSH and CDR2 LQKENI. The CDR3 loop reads CASSPTPTNEKLFF. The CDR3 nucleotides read TGTGCCAGCTCACCGACGCCAACTAATGAAAAACTGTTTTTT.

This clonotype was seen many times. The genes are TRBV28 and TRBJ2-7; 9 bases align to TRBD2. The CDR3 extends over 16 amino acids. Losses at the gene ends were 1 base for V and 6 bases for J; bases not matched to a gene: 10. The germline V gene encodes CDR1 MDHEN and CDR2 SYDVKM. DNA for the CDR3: TGTGCCAGCAGTTTATATCTGGCTAGCGGGAAGTCCGAGCAGTACTTC. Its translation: CASSLYLASGKSEQYF.

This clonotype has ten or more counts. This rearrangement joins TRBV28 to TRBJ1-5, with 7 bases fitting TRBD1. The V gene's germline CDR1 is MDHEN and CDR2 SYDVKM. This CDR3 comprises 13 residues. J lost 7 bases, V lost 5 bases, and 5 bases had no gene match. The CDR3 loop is CASSPTGFQPQHF. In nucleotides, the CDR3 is TGTGCCAGCAGTCCGACAGGGTTCCAGCCCCAGCATTTT.

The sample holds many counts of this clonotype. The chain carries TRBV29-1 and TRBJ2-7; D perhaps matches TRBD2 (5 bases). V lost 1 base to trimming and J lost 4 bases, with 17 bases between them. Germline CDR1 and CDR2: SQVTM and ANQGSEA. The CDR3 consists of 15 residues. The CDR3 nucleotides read TGCAGCGTTGAAGGGAGGATGGACGCGGAGTACGAGCAGTACTTC. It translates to CSVEGRMDAEYEQYF.

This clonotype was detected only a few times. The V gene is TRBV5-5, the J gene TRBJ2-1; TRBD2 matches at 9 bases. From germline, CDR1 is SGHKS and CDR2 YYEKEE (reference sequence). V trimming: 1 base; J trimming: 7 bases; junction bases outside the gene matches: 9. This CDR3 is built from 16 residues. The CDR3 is CASSLKYGLAGNEQFF. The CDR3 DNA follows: TGTGCCAGCAGCTTGAAGTATGGGCTAGCGGGGAATGAGCAGTTCTTC. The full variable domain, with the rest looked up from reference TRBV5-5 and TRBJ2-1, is DAGVTQSPTHLIKTRGQQVTLRCSPISGHKSVSWYQQVLGQGPQFIFQYYEKEERGRGNFPDRFSARQFPNYSSELNVNALLLGDSALYLCASSLKYGLAGNEQFFGPGTRLTVL.

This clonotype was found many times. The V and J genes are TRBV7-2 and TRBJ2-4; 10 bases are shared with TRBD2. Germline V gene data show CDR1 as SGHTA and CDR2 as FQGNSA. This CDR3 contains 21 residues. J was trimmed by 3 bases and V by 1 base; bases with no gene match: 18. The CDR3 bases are TGTGCCAGCAGCTTAGTCGCTAGCGGGAGCTTGGGGGGAATAGGCAAAAACATTCAGTACTTC. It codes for CASSLVASGSLGGIGKNIQYF.

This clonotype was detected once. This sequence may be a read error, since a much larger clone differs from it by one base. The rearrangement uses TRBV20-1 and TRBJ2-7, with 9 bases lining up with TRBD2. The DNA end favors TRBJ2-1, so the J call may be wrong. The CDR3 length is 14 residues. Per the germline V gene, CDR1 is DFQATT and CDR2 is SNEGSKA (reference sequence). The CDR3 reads CSAPPGGRAYEQFF. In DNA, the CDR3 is TGCAGTGCCCCGCCGGGCGGGAGGGCTTACGAGCAGTTCTTC.

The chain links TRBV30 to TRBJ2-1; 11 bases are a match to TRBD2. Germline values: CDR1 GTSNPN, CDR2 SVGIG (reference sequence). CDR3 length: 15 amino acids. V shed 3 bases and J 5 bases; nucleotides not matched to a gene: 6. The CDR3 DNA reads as TGTGCCTGGAGCAGATCACTAGCGGGGGACAATGAGCAGTTCTTC. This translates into CAWSRSLAGDNEQFF.

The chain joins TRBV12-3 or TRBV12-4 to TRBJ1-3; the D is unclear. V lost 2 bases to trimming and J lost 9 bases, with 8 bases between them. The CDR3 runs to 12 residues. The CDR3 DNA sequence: TGTGCCAGCAGTTTAAGAGATTTCACCATATATTTT. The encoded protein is CASSLRDFTIYF.